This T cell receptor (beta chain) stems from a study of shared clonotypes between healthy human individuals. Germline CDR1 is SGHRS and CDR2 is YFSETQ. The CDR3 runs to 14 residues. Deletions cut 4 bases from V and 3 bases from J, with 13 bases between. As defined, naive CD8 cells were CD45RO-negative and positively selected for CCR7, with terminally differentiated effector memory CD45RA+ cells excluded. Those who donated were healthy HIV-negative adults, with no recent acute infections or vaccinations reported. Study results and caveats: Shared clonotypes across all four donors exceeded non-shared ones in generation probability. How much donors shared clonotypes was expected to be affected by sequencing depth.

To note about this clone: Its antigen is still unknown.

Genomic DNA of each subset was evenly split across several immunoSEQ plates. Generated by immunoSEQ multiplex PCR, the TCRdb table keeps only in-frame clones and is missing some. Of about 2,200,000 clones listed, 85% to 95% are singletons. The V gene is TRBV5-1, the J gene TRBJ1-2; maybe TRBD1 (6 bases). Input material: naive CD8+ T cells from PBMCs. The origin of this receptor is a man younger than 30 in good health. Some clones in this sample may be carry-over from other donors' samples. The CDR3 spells CASSPEGGDYGYTF. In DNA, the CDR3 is TGCGCCAGCAGCCCGGAAGGGGGGGACTATGGCTACACCTTC.